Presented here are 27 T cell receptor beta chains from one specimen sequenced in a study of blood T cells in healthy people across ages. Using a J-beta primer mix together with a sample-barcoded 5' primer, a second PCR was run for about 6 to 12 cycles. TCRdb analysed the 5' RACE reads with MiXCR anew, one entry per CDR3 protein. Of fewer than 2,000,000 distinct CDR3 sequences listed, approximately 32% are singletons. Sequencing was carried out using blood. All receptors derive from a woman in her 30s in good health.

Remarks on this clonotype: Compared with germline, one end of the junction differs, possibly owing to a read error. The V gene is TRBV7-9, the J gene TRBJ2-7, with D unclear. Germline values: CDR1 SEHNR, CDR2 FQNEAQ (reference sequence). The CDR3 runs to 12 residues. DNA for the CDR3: TGTGCCAGCAGCTTAGGGCTCTACGAGCAGGACTTC. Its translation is CASSLGLYEQDF.

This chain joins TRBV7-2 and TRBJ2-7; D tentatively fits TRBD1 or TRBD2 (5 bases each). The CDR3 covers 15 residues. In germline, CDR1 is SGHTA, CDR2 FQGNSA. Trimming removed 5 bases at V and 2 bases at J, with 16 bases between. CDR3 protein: CASSQSWGSPYEQYF. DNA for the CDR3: TGTGCCAGCAGCCAGAGCTGGGGGTCCCCCTACGAGCAGTACTTC.

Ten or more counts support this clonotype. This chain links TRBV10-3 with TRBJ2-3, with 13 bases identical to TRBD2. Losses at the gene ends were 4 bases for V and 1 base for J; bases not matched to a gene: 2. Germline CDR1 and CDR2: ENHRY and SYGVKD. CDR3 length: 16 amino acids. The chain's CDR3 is CAISGTSGRGTDTQYF. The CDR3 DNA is TGTGCCATCAGTGGGACTAGCGGGAGAGGCACAGATACGCAGTATTTT.

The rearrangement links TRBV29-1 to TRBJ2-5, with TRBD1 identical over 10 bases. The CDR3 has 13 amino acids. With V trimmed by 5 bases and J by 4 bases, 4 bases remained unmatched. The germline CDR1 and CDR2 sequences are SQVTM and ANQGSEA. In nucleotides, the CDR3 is TGCAGCGTTTCTGGACAGGGGGGAGAGACCCAGTACTTC. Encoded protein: CSVSGQGGETQYF.

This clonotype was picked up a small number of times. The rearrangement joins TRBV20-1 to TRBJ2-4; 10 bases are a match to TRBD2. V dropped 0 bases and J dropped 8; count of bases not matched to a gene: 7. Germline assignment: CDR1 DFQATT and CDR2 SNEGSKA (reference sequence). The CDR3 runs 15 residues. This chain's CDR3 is CSARDGASGGDIQYF. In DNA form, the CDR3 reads TGCAGTGCTAGAGATGGGGCTAGCGGGGGAGACATTCAGTACTTC.

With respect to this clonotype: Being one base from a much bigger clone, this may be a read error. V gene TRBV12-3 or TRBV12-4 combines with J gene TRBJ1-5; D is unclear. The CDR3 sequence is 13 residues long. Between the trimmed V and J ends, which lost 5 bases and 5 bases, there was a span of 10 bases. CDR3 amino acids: CASSLHFDQPQHF. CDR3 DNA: TGTGCCAGCAGTCTCCATTTCGATCAGCCCCAGCATTTT.

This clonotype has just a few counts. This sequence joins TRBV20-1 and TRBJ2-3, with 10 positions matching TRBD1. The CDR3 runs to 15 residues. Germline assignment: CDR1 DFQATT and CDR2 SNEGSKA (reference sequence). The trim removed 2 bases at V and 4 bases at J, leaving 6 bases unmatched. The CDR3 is CSARPGTGVSDTQYF. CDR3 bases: TGCAGTGCTAGACCCGGGACAGGGGTGTCAGATACGCAGTATTTT.

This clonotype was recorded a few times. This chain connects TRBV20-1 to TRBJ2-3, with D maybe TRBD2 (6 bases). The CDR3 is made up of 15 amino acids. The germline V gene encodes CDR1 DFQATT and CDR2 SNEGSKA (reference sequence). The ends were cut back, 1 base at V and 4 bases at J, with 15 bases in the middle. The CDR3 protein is CSARALVGGADTQYF. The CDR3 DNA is TGCAGTGCTAGAGCGTTGGTCGGGGGAGCAGATACGCAGTATTTT.

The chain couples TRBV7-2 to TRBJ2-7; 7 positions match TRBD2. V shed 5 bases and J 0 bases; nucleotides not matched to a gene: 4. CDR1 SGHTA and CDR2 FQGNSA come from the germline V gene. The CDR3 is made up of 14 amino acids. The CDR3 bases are TGTGCCAGCAGCCCAGCGGGGCGCTCCTACGAGCAGTACTTC. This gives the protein CASSPAGRSYEQYF. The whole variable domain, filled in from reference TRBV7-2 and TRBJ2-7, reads GAGVSQSPSNKVTEKGKDVELRCDPISGHTALYWYRQSLGQGLEFLIYFQGNSAPDKSGLPSDRFSAERTGGSVSTLTIQRTQQEDSAVYLCASSPAGRSYEQYFGPGTRLTVT.

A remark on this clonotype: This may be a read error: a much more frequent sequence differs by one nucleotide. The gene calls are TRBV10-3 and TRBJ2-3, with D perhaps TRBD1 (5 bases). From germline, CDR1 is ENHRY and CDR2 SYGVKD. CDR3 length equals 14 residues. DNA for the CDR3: TGTGCCGTCAGTGAAGGGGTCAGTACAGATACGCAGTATTTT. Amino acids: CAVSEGVSTDTQYF.

This CDR3 is CASSYAGGNTGELFF. DNA for the CDR3: TGTGCCAGCAGTTACGCGGGGGGAAACACCGGGGAGCTGTTTTTT. The chain recombines TRBV6-6 with TRBJ2-2; 8 bases agree with TRBD2. V gave up 2 bases and J gave up 2 bases; unmatched junction bases: 1. This CDR3 comprises 15 residues. Germline CDR1 reads MNHNY; CDR2 reads SVGAGI (reference sequence).

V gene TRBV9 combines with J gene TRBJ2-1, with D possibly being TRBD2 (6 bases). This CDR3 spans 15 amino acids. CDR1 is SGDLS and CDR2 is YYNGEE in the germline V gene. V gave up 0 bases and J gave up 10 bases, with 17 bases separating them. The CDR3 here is CASSVGAGRGNEQFF. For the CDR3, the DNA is TGTGCCAGCAGCGTAGGTGCGGGAAGAGGCAACGAGCAGTTCTTC.

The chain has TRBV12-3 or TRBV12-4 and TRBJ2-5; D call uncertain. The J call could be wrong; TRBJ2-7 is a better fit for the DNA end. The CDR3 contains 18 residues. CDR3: CASSLGRSPLIHSYEQYF. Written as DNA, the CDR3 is TGTGCCAGCAGTTTGGGCAGGAGCCCTCTAATCCACTCCTACGAGCAGTACTTC.

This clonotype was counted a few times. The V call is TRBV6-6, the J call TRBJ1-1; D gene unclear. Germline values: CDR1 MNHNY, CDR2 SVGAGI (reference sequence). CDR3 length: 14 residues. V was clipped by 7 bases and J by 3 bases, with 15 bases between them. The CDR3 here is CASTFTGWDTEAFF. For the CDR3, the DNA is TGTGCCAGCACCTTCACGGGGTGGGACACTGAAGCTTTCTTT.

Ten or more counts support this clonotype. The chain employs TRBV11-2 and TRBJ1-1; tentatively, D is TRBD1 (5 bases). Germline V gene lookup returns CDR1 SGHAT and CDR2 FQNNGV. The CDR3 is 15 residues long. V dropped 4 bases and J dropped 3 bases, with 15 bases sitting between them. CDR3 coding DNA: TGTGCCAGCAGCTCGACAAACAGAGGGGACACTGAAGCTTTCTTT. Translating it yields CASSSTNRGDTEAFF.

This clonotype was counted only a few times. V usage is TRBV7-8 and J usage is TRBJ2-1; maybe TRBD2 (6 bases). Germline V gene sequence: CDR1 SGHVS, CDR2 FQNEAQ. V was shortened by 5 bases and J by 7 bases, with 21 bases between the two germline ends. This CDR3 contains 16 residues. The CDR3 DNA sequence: TGTGCCAGCAGCGCAAAGCGGGTAGCTAGTTTAAATGAGCAGTTCTTC. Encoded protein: CASSAKRVASLNEQFF.

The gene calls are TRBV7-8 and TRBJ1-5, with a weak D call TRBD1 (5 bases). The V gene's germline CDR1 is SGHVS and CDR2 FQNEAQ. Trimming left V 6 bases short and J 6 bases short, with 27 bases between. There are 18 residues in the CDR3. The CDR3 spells CASSQGTPGKSAGQPQHF. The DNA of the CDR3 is TGTGCCAGCAGTCAGGGCACCCCTGGGAAATCGGCGGGTCAGCCCCAGCATTTT.

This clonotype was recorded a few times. The CDR3 protein is CATSDRLAGGSYNEQFF. The CDR3 DNA follows: TGTGCCACCAGTGATCGCCTAGCGGGAGGGTCTTACAATGAGCAGTTCTTC. The V gene is TRBV24-1, the J gene TRBJ2-1, with TRBD2 identical over 12 bases. The ends lost 3 bases at V and 4 bases at J; junction bases unmatched: 6. From germline, CDR1 is KGHDR and CDR2 SFDVKD. The CDR3 has 17 residues.

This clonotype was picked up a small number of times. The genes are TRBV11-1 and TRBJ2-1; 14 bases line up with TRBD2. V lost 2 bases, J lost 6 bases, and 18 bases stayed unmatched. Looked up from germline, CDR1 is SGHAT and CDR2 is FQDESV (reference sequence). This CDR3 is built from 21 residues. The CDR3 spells CASSLIPGTSGSRRATNEQFF. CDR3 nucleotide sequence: TGTGCCAGCAGCTTAATCCCCGGGACTAGCGGGAGTAGACGAGCAACCAATGAGCAGTTCTTC.

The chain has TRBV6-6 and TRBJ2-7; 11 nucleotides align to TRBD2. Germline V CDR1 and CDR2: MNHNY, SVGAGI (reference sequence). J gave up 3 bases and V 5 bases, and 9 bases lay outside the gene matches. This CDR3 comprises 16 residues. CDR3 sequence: CASSQRTSGFYYEQYF. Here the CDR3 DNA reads TGTGCCAGCAGTCAACGGACTAGCGGGTTTTACTACGAGCAGTACTTC.

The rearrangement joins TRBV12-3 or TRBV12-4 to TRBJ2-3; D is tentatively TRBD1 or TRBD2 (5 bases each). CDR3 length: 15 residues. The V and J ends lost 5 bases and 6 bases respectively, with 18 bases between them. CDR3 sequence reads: CASSGGTGNFDTQYF. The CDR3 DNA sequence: TGTGCCAGCAGTGGTGGGACGGGGAATTTTGATACGCAGTATTTT.

CDR3: CAISGTGGVEQYF. For the CDR3, the DNA is TGTGCCATCAGTGGAACAGGGGGCGTCGAGCAGTACTTC. The V call is TRBV10-3, the J call TRBJ2-7; 9 nucleotides line up with TRBD1. The germline CDR1 and CDR2 sequences are ENHRY and SYGVKD. The length of the CDR3 is 13 residues. V lost 4 bases to trimming and J lost 6 bases; unmatched junction nucleotides: 4.

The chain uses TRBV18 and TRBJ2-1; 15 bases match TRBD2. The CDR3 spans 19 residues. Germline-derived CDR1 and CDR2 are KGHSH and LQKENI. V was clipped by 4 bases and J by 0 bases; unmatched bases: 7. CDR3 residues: CASSLGLAGGPSSYNEQFF. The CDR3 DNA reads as TGTGCCAGCTCACTCGGACTAGCGGGAGGGCCCAGCTCCTACAATGAGCAGTTCTTC.

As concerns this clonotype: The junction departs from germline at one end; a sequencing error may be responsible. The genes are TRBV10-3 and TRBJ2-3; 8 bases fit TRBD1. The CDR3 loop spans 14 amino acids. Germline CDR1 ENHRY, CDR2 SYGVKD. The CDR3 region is CAISDRGGTDTRYF. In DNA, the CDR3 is TGTGCCATCAGCGACAGGGGTGGGACAGATACGCGGTATTTT.

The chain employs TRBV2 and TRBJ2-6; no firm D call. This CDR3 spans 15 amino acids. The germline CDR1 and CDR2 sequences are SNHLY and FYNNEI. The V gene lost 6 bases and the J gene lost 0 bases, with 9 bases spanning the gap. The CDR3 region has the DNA TGTGCCAGCAGGGTTGACAACTCTGGGGCCAACGTCCTGACTTTC. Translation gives CASRVDNSGANVLTF.

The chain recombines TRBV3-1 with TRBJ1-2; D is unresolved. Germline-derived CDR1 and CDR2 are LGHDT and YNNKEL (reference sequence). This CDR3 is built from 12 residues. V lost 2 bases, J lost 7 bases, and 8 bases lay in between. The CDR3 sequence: CASSQREGGYTF. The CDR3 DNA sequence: TGTGCCAGCAGCCAACGGGAGGGTGGCTACACCTTC.

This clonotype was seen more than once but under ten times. The CDR3 DNA reads as TGTGCCAGCCGTCGGGCTAACTATGGCTACACCTTC. Protein sequence: CASRRANYGYTF. The rearrangement links TRBV9 to TRBJ1-2; D uncertain. The CDR3 loop spans 12 amino acids. Germline values: CDR1 SGDLS, CDR2 YYNGEE. V lost 7 bases to trimming and J lost 0 bases, with 7 bases between them.